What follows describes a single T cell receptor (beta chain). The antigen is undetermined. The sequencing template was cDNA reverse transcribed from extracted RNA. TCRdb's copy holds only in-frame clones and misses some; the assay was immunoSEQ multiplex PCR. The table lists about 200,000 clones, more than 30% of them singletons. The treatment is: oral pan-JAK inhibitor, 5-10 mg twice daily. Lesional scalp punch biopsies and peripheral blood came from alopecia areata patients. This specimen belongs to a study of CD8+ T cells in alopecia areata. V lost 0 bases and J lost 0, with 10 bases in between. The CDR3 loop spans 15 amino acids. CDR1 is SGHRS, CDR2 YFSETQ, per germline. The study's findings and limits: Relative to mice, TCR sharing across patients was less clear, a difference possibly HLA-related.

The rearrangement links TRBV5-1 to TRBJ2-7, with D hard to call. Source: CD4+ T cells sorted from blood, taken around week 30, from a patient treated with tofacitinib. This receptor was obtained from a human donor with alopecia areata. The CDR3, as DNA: TGCGCCAGCAGCTTGGCCGTCGGTTTCTCCTACGAGCAGTACTTC. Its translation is CASSLAVGFSYEQYF.